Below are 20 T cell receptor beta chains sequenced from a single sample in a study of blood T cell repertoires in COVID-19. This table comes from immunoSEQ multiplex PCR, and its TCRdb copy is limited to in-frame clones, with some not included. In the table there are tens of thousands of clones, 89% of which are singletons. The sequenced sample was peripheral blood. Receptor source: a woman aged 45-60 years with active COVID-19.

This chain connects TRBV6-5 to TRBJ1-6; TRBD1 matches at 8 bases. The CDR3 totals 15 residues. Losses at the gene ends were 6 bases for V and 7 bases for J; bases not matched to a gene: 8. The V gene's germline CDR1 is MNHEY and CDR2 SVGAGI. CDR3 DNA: TGTGCCAGCAGCGCAGGGGGCGCGCAGAATTCACCCCTCCACTTT. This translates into CASSAGGAQNSPLHF.

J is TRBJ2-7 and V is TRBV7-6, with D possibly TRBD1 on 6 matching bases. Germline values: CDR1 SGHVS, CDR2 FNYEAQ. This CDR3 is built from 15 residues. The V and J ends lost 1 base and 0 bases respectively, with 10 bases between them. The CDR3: CASSLGQVLSYEQYF. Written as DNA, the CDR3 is TGTGCCAGCAGCTTAGGACAGGTACTCTCCTACGAGCAGTACTTC.

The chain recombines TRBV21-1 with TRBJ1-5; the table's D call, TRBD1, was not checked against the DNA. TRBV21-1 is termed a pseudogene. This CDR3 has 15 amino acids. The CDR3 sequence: CASSNPDRGYQPQHF. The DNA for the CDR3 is TGTGCCAGCAGCAACCCGGACAGGGGGTACCAGCCCCAGCATTTT.

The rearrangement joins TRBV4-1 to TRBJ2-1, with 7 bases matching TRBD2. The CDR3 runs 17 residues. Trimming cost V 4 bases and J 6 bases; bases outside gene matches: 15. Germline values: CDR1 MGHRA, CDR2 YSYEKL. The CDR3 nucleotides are TGCGCCAGCAGCCTCCAAATGGTAGCGGGTACATCCAATGAGCAGTTCTTC. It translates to CASSLQMVAGTSNEQFF.

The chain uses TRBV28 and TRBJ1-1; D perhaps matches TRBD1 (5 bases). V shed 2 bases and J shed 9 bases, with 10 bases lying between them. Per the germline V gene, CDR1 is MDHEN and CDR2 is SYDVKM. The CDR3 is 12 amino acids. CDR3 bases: TGTGCCAGCAGTTTACAGGGTATGAAAGCTTTCTTT. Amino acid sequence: CASSLQGMKAFF. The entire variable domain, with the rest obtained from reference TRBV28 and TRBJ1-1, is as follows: DVKVTQSSRYLVKRTGEKVFLECVQDMDHENMFWYRQDPGLGLRLIYFSYDVKMKEKGDIPEGYSVSREKKERFSLILESASTNQTSMYLCASSLQGMKAFFGQGTRLTVV.

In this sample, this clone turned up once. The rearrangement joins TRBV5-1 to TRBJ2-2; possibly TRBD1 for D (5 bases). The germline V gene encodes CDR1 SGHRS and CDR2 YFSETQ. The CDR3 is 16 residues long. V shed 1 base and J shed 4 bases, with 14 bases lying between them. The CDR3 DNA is TGCGCCAGCAGCTTGAGGGCAGGGCCAGGCACCGGGGAGCTGTTTTTT. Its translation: CASSLRAGPGTGELFF.

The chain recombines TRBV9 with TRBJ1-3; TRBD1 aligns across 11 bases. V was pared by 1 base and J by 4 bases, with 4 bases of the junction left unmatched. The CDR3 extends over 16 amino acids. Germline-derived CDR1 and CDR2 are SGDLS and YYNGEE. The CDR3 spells CASSVRDRGIGNTIYF. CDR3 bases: TGTGCCAGCAGCGTAAGGGACAGGGGGATCGGAAACACCATATATTTT.

CDR3 coding DNA: TGTGCCAGCAGCCCAATGCGAGGGGGTGGTCAGCCCCAGCATTTT. Protein sequence: CASSPMRGGGQPQHF. V is TRBV7-2 and J is TRBJ1-5, with D perhaps TRBD1 (6 bases). CDR3 length equals 15 residues. The ends were cut back, 5 bases at V and 6 bases at J, with 17 bases in the middle. The germline gives CDR1 SGHTA, CDR2 FQGNSA.

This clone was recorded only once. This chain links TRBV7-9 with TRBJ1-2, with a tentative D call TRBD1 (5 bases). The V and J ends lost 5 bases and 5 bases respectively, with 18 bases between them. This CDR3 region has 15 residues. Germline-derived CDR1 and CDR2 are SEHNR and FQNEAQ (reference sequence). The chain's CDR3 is CASSHDSAGLYGYTF. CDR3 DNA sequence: TGTGCCAGCAGCCACGACAGCGCAGGGCTGTATGGCTACACCTTC.

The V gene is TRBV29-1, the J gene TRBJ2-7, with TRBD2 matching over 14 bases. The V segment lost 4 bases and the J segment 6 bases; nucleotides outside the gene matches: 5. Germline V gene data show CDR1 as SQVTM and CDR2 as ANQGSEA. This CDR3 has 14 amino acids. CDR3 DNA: TGCAGCGTTGGAGGAGGACTAGCGGGAGGCGAGCAGTACTTC. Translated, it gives CSVGGGLAGGEQYF.

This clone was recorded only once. The CDR3 here is CASSLNPPGGPGNEQFF. CDR3 coding DNA: TGTGCCAGCAGCTTAAATCCCCCGGGAGGGCCCGGCAATGAGCAGTTCTTC. The chain joins TRBV7-3 to TRBJ2-1; 8 bases fit TRBD2. The V segment lost 1 base and the J segment 6 bases; nucleotides outside the gene matches: 11. CDR1 is SGHTA and CDR2 is FQGTGA in the germline V gene. The CDR3 runs 17 residues. The full variable domain, completed using reference TRBV7-3 and TRBJ2-1, is GAGVSQTPSNKVTEKGKYVELRCDPISGHTALYWYRQSLGQGPEFLIYFQGTGAADDSGLPNDRFFAVRPEGSVSTLKIQRTERGDSAVYLCASSLNPPGGPGNEQFFGPGTRLTVL.

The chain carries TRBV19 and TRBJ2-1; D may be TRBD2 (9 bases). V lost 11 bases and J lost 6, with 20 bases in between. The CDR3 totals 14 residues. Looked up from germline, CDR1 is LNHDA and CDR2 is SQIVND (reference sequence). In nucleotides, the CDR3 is TGTGCCTCCAGGGGGCTAGCGGGAATCAATGAGCAGTTCTTC. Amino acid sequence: CASRGLAGINEQFF. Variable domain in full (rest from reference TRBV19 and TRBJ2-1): DGGITQSPKYLFRKEGQNVTLSCEQNLNHDAMYWYRQDPGQGLRLIYYSQIVNDFQKGDIAEGYSVSREKKESFPLTVTSAQKNPTAFYLCASRGLAGINEQFFGPGTRLTVL.

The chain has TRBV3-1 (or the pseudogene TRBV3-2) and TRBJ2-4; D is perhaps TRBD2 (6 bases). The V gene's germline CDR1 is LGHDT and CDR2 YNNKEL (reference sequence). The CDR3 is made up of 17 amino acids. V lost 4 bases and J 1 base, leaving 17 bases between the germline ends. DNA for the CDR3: TGTGCCAGCAGCCCGCCCAAGGGCGGAGGGGCCAAAAACATTCAGTACTTC. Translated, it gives CASSPPKGGGAKNIQYF.

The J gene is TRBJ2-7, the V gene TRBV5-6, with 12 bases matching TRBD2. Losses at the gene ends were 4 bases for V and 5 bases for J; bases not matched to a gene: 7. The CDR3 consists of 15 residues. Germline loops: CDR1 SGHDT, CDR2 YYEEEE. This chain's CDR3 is CASSPLRTSGNEQYF. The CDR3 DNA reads TGTGCCAGCAGCCCATTAAGGACTAGCGGGAACGAGCAGTACTTC. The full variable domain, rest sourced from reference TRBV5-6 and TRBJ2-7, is DAGVTQSPTHLIKTRGQQVTLRCSPKSGHDTVSWYQQALGQGPQFIFQYYEEEERQRGNFPDRFSGHQFPNYSSELNVNALLLGDSALYLCASSPLRTSGNEQYFGPGTRLTVT.

CDR3 coding DNA: TGTGCCAGCAGTGACGCGGGAGCGGGTGAGCAGTTCTTC. It yields the protein CASSDAGAGEQFF. The chain is built from TRBV6-4 and TRBJ2-1, with 7 bases lining up with TRBD2. J lost 9 bases, V lost 2 bases, and 4 bases had no gene match. There are 13 residues in the CDR3. Germline loops: CDR1 MRHNA, CDR2 SNTAGT.

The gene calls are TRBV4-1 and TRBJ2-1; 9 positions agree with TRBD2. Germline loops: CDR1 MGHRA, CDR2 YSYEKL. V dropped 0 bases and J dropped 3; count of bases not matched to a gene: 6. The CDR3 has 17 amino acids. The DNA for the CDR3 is TGCGCCAGCAGCCAAGATCAGACTAGCGGACGCTACAATGAGCAGTTCTTC. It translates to CASSQDQTSGRYNEQFF.

The DNA of the CDR3 is TGCGCCAGCAGCCAACCAAACAGGGGGAACAACTATGGCTACACCTTC. Translated, it gives CASSQPNRGNNYGYTF. The chain combines TRBV4-1 with TRBJ1-2; 8 bases line up with TRBD1. CDR3 length: 16 amino acids. Germline V gene lookup returns CDR1 MGHRA and CDR2 YSYEKL. The ends lost 2 bases at V and 2 bases at J; junction bases unmatched: 7.

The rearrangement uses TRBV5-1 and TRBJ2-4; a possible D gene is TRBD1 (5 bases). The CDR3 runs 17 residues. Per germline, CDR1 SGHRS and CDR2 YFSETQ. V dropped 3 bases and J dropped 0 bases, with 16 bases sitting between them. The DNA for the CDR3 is TGCGCCAGCAGCTCTCCCAGGGAAGATTTAGCCAAAAACATTCAGTACTTC. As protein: CASSSPREDLAKNIQYF.

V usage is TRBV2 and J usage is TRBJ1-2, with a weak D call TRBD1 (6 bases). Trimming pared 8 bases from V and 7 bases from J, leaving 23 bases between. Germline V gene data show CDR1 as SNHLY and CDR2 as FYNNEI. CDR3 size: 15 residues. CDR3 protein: CASHSGAGAYSGYTF. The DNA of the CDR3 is TGTGCCAGCCATTCAGGGGCAGGGGCATATAGTGGCTACACCTTC.

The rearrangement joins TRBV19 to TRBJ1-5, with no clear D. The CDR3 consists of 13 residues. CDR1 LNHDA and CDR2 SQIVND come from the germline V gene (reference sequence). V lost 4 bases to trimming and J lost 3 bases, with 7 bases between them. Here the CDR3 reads CASSRDYNQPQHF. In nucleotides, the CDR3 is TGTGCCAGTAGTAGAGACTACAATCAGCCCCAGCATTTT.